This T cell receptor (beta chain) was identified during a study of blood T cell repertoires in COVID-19. Study-level information: Some COVID-19 samples were acute and others convalescent; all came from the United States, Italy and Spain. T cells, B-cell-depleted T cells, or PBMCs supplied cDNA or gDNA.

Per the original methods: By means of reference gene primer amplification, nucleated cell counts were estimated. Only in-frame clones appear in the TCRdb table, and some are missing; sequencing was by immunoSEQ multiplex PCR. V and J calls and clone size come straight from that table; D and trimming were deduced from the DNA. The sample records about 210,000 clones, approximately 90% being singletons. The V segment lost 5 bases and the J segment 5 bases; nucleotides outside the gene matches: 9. The CDR3 extends over 15 amino acids. Germline values: CDR1 SGHDT, CDR2 YYEEEE. Source material: peripheral blood. This receptor was identified in a man in his thirties or forties with acute or convalescent COVID-19. The chain couples TRBV5-6 to TRBJ2-4; 8 nucleotides agree with TRBD2. The CDR3 nucleotides read TGTGCCAGCAGAGAAGCGGGAGTGTCGGAAAACATTCAGTACTTC. The encoded protein is CASREAGVSENIQYF.